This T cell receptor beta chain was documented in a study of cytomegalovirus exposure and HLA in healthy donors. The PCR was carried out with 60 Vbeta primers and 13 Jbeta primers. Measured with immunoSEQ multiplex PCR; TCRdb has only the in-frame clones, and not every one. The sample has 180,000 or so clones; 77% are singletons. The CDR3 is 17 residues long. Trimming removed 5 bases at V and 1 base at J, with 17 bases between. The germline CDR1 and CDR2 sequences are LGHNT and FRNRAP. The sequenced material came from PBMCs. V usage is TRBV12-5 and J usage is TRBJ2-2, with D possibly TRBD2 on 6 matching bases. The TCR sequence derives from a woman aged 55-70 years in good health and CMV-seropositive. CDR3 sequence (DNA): TGTGCTAGTGGTCGCCTGCGGGGCGGACTGAACACCGGGGAGCTGTTTTTT. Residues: CASGRLRGGLNTGELFF.